What follows describes a single TCR beta chain. The sample is drawn from a study of blood T cell repertoires in COVID-19. Whole-study context: Specimens from acute and convalescent COVID-19 originated in the United States, Italy and Spain. From T cells, B-cell-depleted T cells, or PBMCs came the material, which was cDNA or gDNA.

Ages ranged from roughly 18 to 95 years, with residence in approximately 25 US areas. Grouping used clinical history reported by participants in a survey and questionnaire. Sequenced by immunoSEQ multiplex PCR; TCRdb stores in-frame clones only, minus some. This table holds over 250,000 clones, roughly 80% found once. This CDR3 has 15 residues. Trimming at V came to 3 bases and at J to 2 bases, leaving 3 bases not matched to a gene. Germline V gene sequence: CDR1 LNHDA, CDR2 SQIVND (reference sequence). The clonotype was recovered from a middle-aged man who had been exposed to COVID-19. This chain uses TRBV19 with TRBJ2-7; 11 nucleotides match TRBD2. Sequencing was performed on PBMCs or T cells enriched from blood (not recorded which). The CDR3 sequence is CASSMPGLAAYEQYF. In DNA, the CDR3 is TGTGCCAGTAGTATGCCGGGACTAGCGGCCTACGAGCAGTACTTC. The variable domain in full, completed from reference TRBV19 and TRBJ2-7, reads DGGITQSPKYLFRKEGQNVTLSCEQNLNHDAMYWYRQDPGQGLRLIYYSQIVNDFQKGDIAEGYSVSREKKESFPLTVTSAQKNPTAFYLCASSMPGLAAYEQYFGPGTRLTVT.